Included here is one T cell receptor (beta chain) sequence, with context. Its antigen specificity is not known. No much larger clone exists at a distance of one base, and base qualities are not known. The CDR3 runs 15 residues from the cysteine to the phenylalanine. Only CDR3 DNA is held: 45 bases, read in frame from base 1. CDR1 DFQATT and CDR2 SNEGSKA are derived from the germline V gene (reference sequence). V has 1 base trimmed and J has 9 bases trimmed; junction bases matching no gene number 6. This sample stems from a study of blood T cells in healthy people across ages (dated by TCRdb to about 2015). Context from the whole study: In model experiments, template switching captured about one uniquely barcoded TCR beta cDNA molecule for every two T cells. The study measured age-related changes in TCR beta repertoire diversity using deep sequencing normalized with unique cDNA molecular identifiers. Four age groups were formed from the donors: young (average approximately 15 years), middle-aged (just under 40), aged (62) and long-lived (about 75). To avoid experimental bias, donors of different ages were spread randomly across the sequencing lanes. The study analyzed two additional independent replicas of 1 million unique cDNA reads from the same blood draw for two donors, one aged 18 to 30 and one aged 80 or older.

Here is what the overall study found, with its caveats: Total diversity estimates from one million sequenced T cells were considered lower bounds and underestimates. The CMV infection status of donors was not known, potentially confounding age-related changes in expanded clonotypes. Compared with the aged group, more naive CD4+ T cells, fewer expanded clones and increased TCR diversity were shown by the long-lived group, suggesting age selection. Observed TCR beta diversity per million T cells fell roughly linearly with age, and a significant reduction was already apparent by age roughly 40. A strong correlation was found between observed TCR beta diversity and the percentage of naive T cells measured by flow cytometry. Since profiling was done on bulk unsorted PBMCs, naive and antigen-experienced compartments could not be conclusively compared.

The donors were some 36 Caucasian individuals from Russia, aged roughly 6 to 100 years, who were systemically healthy. Roughly 9.5 milliliters of peripheral blood were drawn from each donor into EDTA-treated Vacutainer tubes. Ficoll-Paque density-gradient centrifugation was used to isolate PBMCs, with at least 6.5 million per sample. Total RNA was extracted from PBMCs with Trizol reagent, with at least 6 micrograms obtained per sample. For every donor, flow cytometry on a PBMC aliquot measured the percentage of naive CD45RAhigh/CD27high T cells. The protocol used for the library was 5' RACE. Sequencing used an Illumina HiSeq 2500. The second PCR ran for roughly 7 to 12 cycles and used a J-beta primer mix along with a sample-barcoded 5' primer. A unique molecular identifier was introduced onto each TCR beta cDNA molecule by a template-switch 5' adaptor carrying 12 random nucleotides. At least 2.5 million CDR3-containing paired-end reads were obtained from each sample. First-strand cDNA was synthesized from all RNA with the Mint cDNA synthesis kit, primed by a TRBC-specific oligonucleotide. All cDNA was treated with uracil-DNA glycosylase and then went through a first 18-cycle PCR with the universal primers M1SS and BC2_uni_R. As for the original processing: For normalization, 1 million high-quality reads were randomly selected from each sample, with every read carrying a distinct molecular identifier. Reads with shared molecular identifiers were discarded instead of being binned into consensus sequences. MiTCR, set to a Q25 quality threshold and the strictest error-elimination algorithm, was used for CDR3 identification, clonotype clustering and error correction. A nonparametric unseen species model with Euler transformation was used to estimate a lower bound on total TCR beta diversity. The public reads were reprocessed in TCRdb via fastp at Q25 and MiXCR, keeping in-frame beta chains. Identical CDR3 protein sequences are pooled into one entry, listed with their most common genes and DNA. TCRdb assigned the V and J calls; the authors' analysis was not used. Here the sample has about 290,000 distinct CDR3 sequences; around 27% occur a single time. The ten largest clones capture approximately 30% of the sample.

Sequencing was carried out using blood. This receptor was identified in a woman in her 70s in good health. The chain joins TRBV20-1 to TRBJ2-1, with 13 junctional bases fitting TRBD2. The encoded CDR3 is CSARVTSGRAIEQFF. The DNA sequence reads TGCAGTGCTAGAGTCACTAGCGGGAGGGCCATTGAGCAGTTCTTC.